One and the same sample provided the 12 T cell receptor beta chains below, sequenced in a study of CD8+ T cells in alopecia areata. RNA was extracted and reverse transcribed into cDNA as the sequencing template. Profiled with immunoSEQ multiplex PCR; TCRdb holds only in-frame clones, not every one. The table shows some 82,000 clones, with roughly half occurring only once. The sequencing sample was made of NKG2D-high CD8+ T cells sorted from blood. The receptors were gathered from a human donor with alopecia areata.

The chain links TRBV30 to TRBJ1-1; no clear D gene. Germline V gives CDR1 GTSNPN, CDR2 SVGIG (reference sequence). V was shortened by 5 bases and J by 4 bases, with 8 bases between the two germline ends. This CDR3 is built from 11 residues. The CDR3 reads CAWEAITEAFF. CDR3 DNA sequence: TGTGCCTGGGAGGCTATCACTGAAGCTTTCTTT.

The rearrangement joins TRBV29-1 to TRBJ2-1; possibly TRBD1 for D (6 bases). The germline V gene has CDR1 SQVTM and CDR2 ANQGSEA. The CDR3 sequence is 14 residues long. With 8 bases removed from V and 3 bases from J, the gap between germline ends came to 17 bases. CDR3 DNA: TGCAGCTCGAAGGGGGACATGGGCTACAATGAGCAGTTCTTC. It specifies CSSKGDMGYNEQFF.

CDR3 region: CASSHRGSYNEQFF. CDR3 DNA: TGTGCCAGCAGCCACCGGGGATCCTACAATGAGCAGTTCTTC. J is TRBJ2-1 and V is TRBV6-5; tentative D call: TRBD2 (5 bases). The CDR3 totals 14 residues. Germline V gives CDR1 MNHEY, CDR2 SVGAGI. V was clipped by 6 bases and J by 1 base, with 10 bases between them.

The CDR3 DNA follows: TGTGCCTGGAGTGTACTGACTAGCGCCTACAATGAGCAGTTCTTC. It codes for CAWSVLTSAYNEQFF. The rearrangement uses TRBV30 and TRBJ2-1, with 8 bases that match TRBD2. V lost 0 bases, J lost 2 bases, and 3 bases stayed unmatched. This CDR3 region has 15 residues. Germline lookup yields CDR1 GTSNPN and CDR2 SVGIG (reference sequence).

This clone occurred a few times. The genes are TRBV5-6 and TRBJ2-7; D is uncertain. V lost 0 bases, J lost 4 bases, and 5 bases lay in between. Germline CDR1 and CDR2: SGHDT and YYEEEE. The CDR3 totals 12 residues. CDR3 loop: CASSLDEYEQYF. CDR3 coding DNA: TGTGCCAGCAGCTTGGACGAATACGAGCAGTACTTC. Using reference TRBV5-6 and TRBJ2-7 for the parts outside the CDR3, the full variable domain is DAGVTQSPTHLIKTRGQQVTLRCSPKSGHDTVSWYQQALGQGPQFIFQYYEEEERQRGNFPDRFSGHQFPNYSSELNVNALLLGDSALYLCASSLDEYEQYFGPGTRLTVT.

This clone was seen once. Here the CDR3 reads CASSLGPVFYEQFF. The CDR3 region has the DNA TGTGCCAGCAGCTTAGGTCCGGTTTTCTATGAGCAGTTCTTC. The genes are TRBV11-2 and TRBJ2-1; D not resolved. Germline CDR1 and CDR2: SGHAT and FQNNGV. This CDR3 has 14 residues. V shed 1 base and J shed 8 bases, with 12 bases lying between them.

J is TRBJ2-2 and V is TRBV6-5; D is unresolved. In germline, CDR1 is MNHEY, CDR2 SVGAGI. The CDR3 extends over 11 amino acids. V shed 6 bases and J shed 2 bases, with 1 base lying between them. This CDR3 is CASSNTGELFF. CDR3 sequence (DNA): TGTGCCAGCAGCAACACCGGGGAGCTGTTTTTT.

A word on this clone: A read error may produce the germline difference seen at one junction end. CDR3 sequence reads: CASSQEGPYKQYF. The CDR3 coding sequence is TGTGCCAGCAGCCAAGAGGGGCCCTACAAGCAGTACTTC. V and J are TRBV14 and TRBJ2-7; the D gene is possibly TRBD1 (5 bases). Germline loops: CDR1 SGHDN, CDR2 FVKESK. CDR3 size: 13 residues. The whole variable domain, remainder taken from reference TRBV14 and TRBJ2-7, is EAGVTQFPSHSVIEKGQTVTLRCDPISGHDNLYWYRRVMGKEIKFLLHFVKESKQDESGMPNNRFLAERTGGTYSTLKVQPAELEDSGVYFCASSQEGPYKQYFGPGTRLTVT.

Details on this clone: This sample includes further DNA sequences coding for the same CDR3. V usage is TRBV27 and J usage is TRBJ2-7; unclear D gene. The germline V gene encodes CDR1 MNHEY and CDR2 SMNVEV (reference sequence). The ends were cut back, 4 bases at V and 1 base at J, with 2 bases in the middle. The CDR3 has 11 residues. The CDR3 nucleotides read TGTGCCAGCAGTTCGTCCTACGAGCAGTACTTC. Residues: CASSSSYEQYF.

This clone was seen once. V and J are TRBV6-5 and TRBJ2-7; no reliable D call. The germline V gene encodes CDR1 MNHEY and CDR2 SVGAGI. The V gene lost 0 bases and the J gene lost 2 bases, with 2 bases spanning the gap. This CDR3 contains 12 residues. The CDR3 sequence is CASSYSAYEQYF. The CDR3 coding sequence is TGTGCCAGCAGTTACTCGGCCTACGAGCAGTACTTC.

This clone occurred a few times. The rearrangement links TRBV13 to TRBJ2-7, with D perhaps TRBD1 (6 bases). The CDR3 runs to 14 residues. Germline V CDR1 and CDR2: PRHDT, FYEKMQ (reference sequence). V gave up 5 bases and J gave up 2 bases, with 13 bases separating them. In DNA form, the CDR3 reads TGTGCCAGCAGCATCTCGGACAGTACCTACGAGCAGTACTTC. Amino acid sequence: CASSISDSTYEQYF.

This clone was picked up a small number of times. V and J are TRBV29-1 and TRBJ2-7, with D tentatively TRBD1 (5 bases). The CDR3 consists of 14 residues. The germline CDR1 and CDR2 sequences are SQVTM and ANQGSEA. The V gene lost 4 bases and the J gene lost 4 bases, with 17 bases spanning the gap. CDR3 in DNA: TGCAGCGTTGTTGCGGCCGGCAGGGCGTACGAGCAGTACTTC. It yields the protein CSVVAAGRAYEQYF.